The 27 T cell receptor beta chains below all came from one sample that was sequenced in a study of T cells expressing NK-cell markers. After re-calling the 5' RACE reads, TCRdb lists one entry per CDR3 protein, DNA absent. The sample yields 400,000 to 500,000 distinct CDR3 sequences, of which the top ten take up approximately 7%. Sequenced material: blood T cells: a sorted CD56 or NKG2C T cell subset, CD4+ or CD8+ T cells, or bulk PBMC T cells (not recorded which). These receptor sequences come from a woman aged 18 to 75 in good health.

The chain couples TRBV10-3 to TRBJ1-4; the D gene TCRdb calls, TRBD1, cannot be checked with no DNA. Per the germline V gene, CDR1 is ENHRY and CDR2 is SYGVKD. CDR3 length: 12 amino acids. CDR3 sequence reads: CAISESIGGLFF.

The rearrangement links TRBV19 to TRBJ1-1; the TCRdb call, TRBD1, lacks DNA for checking. The CDR3 has 15 amino acids. The V gene's germline CDR1 is LNHDA and CDR2 SQIVND (reference sequence). The CDR3 loop reads CASRTLLGVNTEAFF.

The chain recombines TRBV4-2 with TRBJ2-3. CDR3 length: 15 amino acids. CDR1 is LGHNA, CDR2 YNFKEQ, per germline. CDR3 residues: CASSQEAASTDTQYF.

CDR3 loop: CASTNSPAAPGNEQFF. J is TRBJ2-1 and V is TRBV9; TCRdb returns TRBD1, unconfirmable since there is no DNA. The CDR3 consists of 16 residues. Per germline, CDR1 SGDLS and CDR2 YYNGEE.

The chain carries TRBV4-3 and TRBJ2-1; TCRdb's assignment of TRBD1 cannot be checked, as there is no DNA. CDR1 LGHNA and CDR2 YSLEER come from the germline V gene. The CDR3 is made up of 15 amino acids. CDR3 in amino acids: CASSHADRGDNEQFF.

The chain links TRBV5-1 to TRBJ2-1; TCRdb's D gene call, TRBD2, goes unchecked for lack of DNA. The CDR3 length is 18 residues. Per the germline V gene, CDR1 is SGHRS and CDR2 is YFSETQ. The CDR3 sequence: CASSFGTSGSAGGNEQFF.

The genes are TRBV4-1 and TRBJ1-2. The CDR3 totals 13 residues. Germline loops: CDR1 MGHRA, CDR2 YSYEKL. CDR3 region: CASSQGINYGYTF.

V usage is TRBV5-6 and J usage is TRBJ1-2; the D call of TRBD1 rests on TCRdb alone, since no DNA is present to check it. This CDR3 comprises 14 residues. Germline lookup yields CDR1 SGHDT and CDR2 YYEEEE. CDR3 residues: CASRQTGPNYGYTF.

The rearrangement joins TRBV27 to TRBJ2-3; lacking DNA, the TRBD2 call made by TCRdb goes unchecked. This CDR3 is 15 amino acids long. In germline, CDR1 is MNHEY, CDR2 SMNVEV (reference sequence). CDR3 sequence reads: CASREFSGIADTQYF.

V usage is TRBV20-1 and J usage is TRBJ2-1; TCRdb's assignment of TRBD2 cannot be checked, as there is no DNA. The CDR3 sequence is 14 residues long. Germline V lookup: CDR1 DFQATT, CDR2 SNEGSKA (reference sequence). This chain's CDR3 is CSATLAQSYNEQFF.

The rearrangement joins TRBV11-1 to TRBJ1-1; without DNA, the TCRdb call of TRBD1 cannot be checked. Germline CDR1 reads SGHAT; CDR2 reads FQDESV (reference sequence). The length of the CDR3 is 15 residues. The CDR3 loop is CASNQIQGLNTEAFF.

CDR3 residues: CSAISKGTRGTEAFF. V and J are TRBV20-1 and TRBJ1-1; no DNA is available, so the TRBD1 call from TCRdb remains unchecked. CDR1 is DFQATT, CDR2 SNEGSKA, per germline (reference sequence). The CDR3 has 15 amino acids.

This sequence joins TRBV20-1 and TRBJ1-2. This CDR3 has 14 residues. Germline assignment: CDR1 DFQATT and CDR2 SNEGSKA (reference sequence). The CDR3 region is CSARDWDGQFGYTF.

The chain is built from TRBV12-3 or TRBV12-4 and TRBJ2-1; TCRdb's D call of TRBD1 is untestable without DNA. The length of the CDR3 is 11 residues. This CDR3 reads CASTTHRGQFF.

The chain recombines TRBV6-5 with TRBJ2-3; TCRdb outputs TRBD1, but without DNA this stays unchecked. Germline V gene sequence: CDR1 MNHEY, CDR2 SVGAGI. There are 17 residues in the CDR3. CDR3 loop: CASSYSPWTGLGDTQYF.

The rearrangement joins TRBV5-1 to TRBJ2-7; TCRdb designates TRBD2, a call that cannot be tested without DNA. Germline V gives CDR1 SGHRS, CDR2 YFSETQ. This CDR3 has 14 residues. CDR3 region: CASSKPSGGNEQYF.

CDR3 loop: CASSWGGQGASQPQHF. The genes are TRBV12-3 or TRBV12-4 and TRBJ1-5; TCRdb outputs TRBD1, but without DNA this stays unchecked. This CDR3 spans 16 amino acids.

J is TRBJ1-5 and V is TRBV12-3 or TRBV12-4. The CDR3 extends over 15 amino acids. CDR3: CASSFGQLSNQPQHF.

The chain uses TRBV29-1 and TRBJ1-2; no DNA is available, so the TRBD1 call from TCRdb remains unchecked. The CDR3 contains 17 residues. From germline, CDR1 is SQVTM and CDR2 ANQGSEA. The CDR3 sequence is CSVEDRIAGPPNYGYTF.

The chain couples TRBV5-1 to TRBJ1-2; TCRdb names TRBD1, which stays unverified in the absence of DNA. CDR1 is SGHRS and CDR2 is YFSETQ in the germline V gene. The CDR3 has 14 residues. The CDR3 is CASSLYQGADGYTF.

The chain is built from TRBV11-2 and TRBJ2-1; TCRdb's D gene call, TRBD1, goes unchecked for lack of DNA. This CDR3 is 14 amino acids long. Germline-derived CDR1 and CDR2 are SGHAT and FQNNGV. The CDR3 sequence is CASSSRTVYNEQFF.

The chain carries TRBV20-1 and TRBJ2-1; TCRdb's D gene call, TRBD2, goes unchecked for lack of DNA. Germline CDR1 reads DFQATT; CDR2 reads SNEGSKA (reference sequence). This CDR3 comprises 18 residues. This chain's CDR3 is CSARDPNLAGGWDDEQFF.

The V and J genes are TRBV11-2 and TRBJ1-2; TCRdb outputs TRBD1, but without DNA this stays unchecked. This CDR3 is 15 amino acids long. Germline V gene data show CDR1 as SGHAT and CDR2 as FQNNGV. This chain's CDR3 is CASSSWDVGNYGYTF.

CDR3 in amino acids: CASSPTRDLQEEQFF. The genes are TRBV18 and TRBJ2-1; the TCRdb D gene call, TRBD2, has no DNA to confirm it. There are 15 residues in the CDR3. Germline values: CDR1 KGHSH, CDR2 LQKENI.

The chain couples TRBV3-1 to TRBJ2-4; TCRdb returns TRBD1, unconfirmable since there is no DNA. The CDR3 sequence is 13 residues long. Germline assignment: CDR1 LGHDT and CDR2 YNNKEL (reference sequence). The CDR3 is CASSRDRGNIQYF.

CDR3: CASSQEPVPSTDTQYF. The rearrangement links TRBV4-2 to TRBJ2-3. CDR1 LGHNA and CDR2 YNFKEQ come from the germline V gene. The CDR3 runs to 16 residues.

This chain links TRBV5-1 with TRBJ2-1; TCRdb outputs TRBD2, but without DNA this stays unchecked. The length of the CDR3 is 16 residues. CDR1 and CDR2 from the germline V gene are SGHRS and YFSETQ. CDR3 residues: CASSPTSGGASWEQFF.